The source of this TCR beta chain is a study of blood T cell repertoires in COVID-19. Across the study: The cDNA or gDNA used as material had been derived from T cells, B-cell-depleted T cells, or PBMCs.

The CDR3 spans 15 residues. V was shortened by 0 bases and J by 0 bases, with 6 bases between the two germline ends. Germline V lookup: CDR1 SGHTA, CDR2 FQGNSA. Using immunoSEQ multiplex PCR, the repertoire was profiled, and TCRdb retains in-frame clones only, with some absent. The sample has about 200,000 clones; 80% to 90% are singletons. The chain joins TRBV7-2 to TRBJ2-1, with no clear D. This TCR was recovered from a woman of 80 years or more with acute or convalescent COVID-19. The sequenced material came from peripheral blood. This CDR3 reads CASSLAAGSYNEQFF. CDR3 sequence (DNA): TGTGCCAGCAGCTTAGCAGCCGGCTCCTACAATGAGCAGTTCTTC.